Shown below are 18 T cell receptor beta chains from a single sample sequenced in a study of PD-L1 blockade in urothelial cancer. Sequenced by immunoSEQ multiplex PCR; TCRdb stores in-frame clones only, minus some. Here the sample spans tens of thousands of clones, around 80% being singletons. The sequences come from PBMCs, collected around atezolizumab (anti-PD-L1) treatment. These receptors were taken from a man aged 65-85 years with urothelial cancer.

The J gene is TRBJ2-7, the V gene TRBV25-1, with unresolved D. CDR1 MGHDK and CDR2 SYGVNS come from the germline V gene. V dropped 1 base and J dropped 0 bases, with 7 bases sitting between them. This CDR3 is 14 amino acids long. The CDR3 is CASSEFYSSYEQYF. CDR3 DNA: TGTGCCAGCAGTGAATTTTACAGCTCCTACGAGCAGTACTTC.

The chain employs TRBV7-2 and TRBJ2-3; perhaps TRBD1 as D (5 bases). V was cut by 5 bases and J by 1 base, with 13 bases left in between. The CDR3 contains 15 residues. The germline V gene encodes CDR1 SGHTA and CDR2 FQGNSA. CDR3 region: CASSRRWGRTDTQYF. The CDR3 DNA is TGTGCCAGCAGCCGCAGGTGGGGCCGCACAGATACGCAGTATTTT. The variable domain in full, with the rest retrieved from reference TRBV7-2 and TRBJ2-3, is GAGVSQSPSNKVTEKGKDVELRCDPISGHTALYWYRQSLGQGLEFLIYFQGNSAPDKSGLPSDRFSAERTGGSVSTLTIQRTQQEDSAVYLCASSRRWGRTDTQYFGPGTRLTVL.

The table lists this clone with a count of one. J is TRBJ2-1 and V is TRBV6-5, with 9 bases fitting TRBD2. Per the germline V gene, CDR1 is MNHEY and CDR2 is SVGAGI. The CDR3 spans 16 residues. V lost 0 bases, J lost 4 bases, and 4 bases stayed unmatched. CDR3 region: CASSYSREGYYNEQFF. CDR3 nucleotide sequence: TGTGCCAGCAGTTACTCGCGGGAGGGGTATTACAATGAGCAGTTCTTC.

V and J are TRBV19 and TRBJ2-2, with D maybe TRBD2 (7 bases). The germline V gene has CDR1 LNHDA and CDR2 SQIVND (reference sequence). The V end was cut by 7 bases, the J end by 4 bases, with 19 bases between. The CDR3 has 16 amino acids. This chain's CDR3 is CASTPLGGAGTGELFF. The CDR3 bases are TGTGCCAGTACCCCCCTTGGGGGGGCCGGCACCGGGGAGCTGTTTTTT.

V gene TRBV4-1 combines with J gene TRBJ2-3, with a weak D call TRBD1 (6 bases). The V end was cut by 3 bases, the J end by 3 bases, with 22 bases between. Per germline, CDR1 MGHRA and CDR2 YSYEKL. The CDR3 has 18 amino acids. The chain's CDR3 is CASSQLNTGQDRTDTQYF. The CDR3 region has the DNA TGCGCCAGCAGCCAGCTAAATACGGGGCAAGACAGGACAGATACGCAGTATTTT.

This clone appeared a few times. The genes are TRBV6-1 and TRBJ1-5; 9 nucleotides align to TRBD1. Trimming removed 8 bases from V and 2 bases from J; junction bases left unmatched: 4. CDR1 is MNHNS and CDR2 is SASEGT in the germline V gene. This CDR3 has 14 residues. The CDR3 sequence is CASERTGGNQPQHF. The CDR3 DNA follows: TGTGCCAGCGAAAGGACAGGGGGCAATCAGCCCCAGCATTTT.

The chain combines TRBV5-1 with TRBJ2-3, with TRBD2 as a possible D gene (6 bases). Germline V gene data show CDR1 as SGHRS and CDR2 as YFSETQ. V gave up 1 base and J gave up 3 bases, with 15 bases separating them. The CDR3 contains 16 residues. CDR3 amino acids: CASSLTVGGPTDTQYF. The CDR3 DNA sequence: TGCGCCAGCAGCTTGACTGTCGGAGGGCCGACAGATACGCAGTATTTT.

The rearrangement joins TRBV27 to TRBJ2-3, with D perhaps TRBD2 (5 bases). The CDR3 has 12 amino acids. CDR1 is MNHEY, CDR2 SMNVEV, per germline (reference sequence). Trimming took off 6 bases at V and 6 bases at J, with 10 bases between the two ends. CDR3 sequence (DNA): TGTGCCAGCAGCCAGAGAGGGGATACGCAGTATTTT. Amino acid sequence: CASSQRGDTQYF.

V is TRBV6-1 and J is TRBJ2-3, with D possibly TRBD2 on 5 matching bases. Germline lookup yields CDR1 MNHNS and CDR2 SASEGT. The CDR3 is made up of 13 amino acids. Trimming pared 10 bases from V and 6 bases from J, leaving 17 bases between. Written as DNA, the CDR3 is TGTGCCACCCGGACCGCTAGCAAGGATACGCAGTATTTT. Translation gives CATRTASKDTQYF.

The CDR3 DNA sequence: TGTGCCAGCTCACCAGGGGACAGGTTCGATACGCAGTATTTT. This gives the protein CASSPGDRFDTQYF. The chain uses TRBV18 and TRBJ2-3; 8 bases are a match to TRBD1. Germline V gene sequence: CDR1 KGHSH, CDR2 LQKENI. With 2 bases clipped from V and 6 bases from J, the junction kept 4 bases outside the gene matches. The CDR3 has 14 residues.

Comments on this clone: The sample contains more than one DNA sequence encoding this CDR3. V usage is TRBV6-6 and J usage is TRBJ2-7, with a weak D call TRBD2 (5 bases). Germline V gives CDR1 MNHNY, CDR2 SVGAGI (reference sequence). V lost 2 bases and J 5 bases, leaving 7 bases between the germline ends. The CDR3 is made up of 12 amino acids. CDR3 in amino acids: CASSYTGDEQYF. For the CDR3, the DNA is TGTGCCAGCAGTTACACCGGGGACGAGCAGTACTTC.

The chain is built from TRBV28 and TRBJ1-2, with D perhaps matching TRBD1 (5 bases). V gave up 5 bases and J gave up 0 bases, with 10 bases separating them. Per the germline V gene, CDR1 is MDHEN and CDR2 is SYDVKM. This CDR3 is built from 14 residues. CDR3 sequence reads: CASSAGLPNYGYTF. The CDR3, as DNA: TGTGCCAGCAGTGCGGGACTACCTAACTATGGCTACACCTTC.

V usage is TRBV29-1 and J usage is TRBJ2-2; 8 positions agree with TRBD2. From germline, CDR1 is SQVTM and CDR2 ANQGSEA. The CDR3 covers 15 residues. The trim removed 6 bases at V and 5 bases at J, leaving 11 bases unmatched. CDR3 bases: TGCAGCGTCTTACTTAGCGGGAAATTAACCGGGGAGCTGTTTTTT. Amino acids: CSVLLSGKLTGELFF.

V gene TRBV4-1 combines with J gene TRBJ1-2, with 10 bases identical to TRBD1. Germline-derived CDR1 and CDR2 are MGHRA and YSYEKL. The J segment lost 3 bases and the V segment lost 6 bases, leaving 7 bases of the junction unmatched. CDR3 length: 15 amino acids. The CDR3 nucleotides are TGCGCCAGCAGAAAGACCGGGACAGGGGACTATGGCTACACCTTC. Its translation is CASRKTGTGDYGYTF.

J is TRBJ1-2 and V is TRBV4-1; D not resolved. The germline V and J ends were trimmed by 0 bases and 13 bases, with 15 bases remaining between them. Germline V gene lookup returns CDR1 MGHRA and CDR2 YSYEKL. The CDR3 runs to 13 residues. The CDR3 reads CASSQEPSAGSTF. The CDR3 bases are TGCGCCAGCAGCCAAGAGCCGTCGGCGGGATCCACCTTC.

The V gene is TRBV15, the J gene TRBJ1-5, with D possibly matching TRBD1 (5 bases). There are 17 residues in the CDR3. The ends were cut back, 5 bases at V and 4 bases at J, with 21 bases in the middle. Germline CDR1 LNHNV, CDR2 YYDKDF (reference sequence). The CDR3 region has the DNA TGTGCCACCAGCCCGGGGAGGGACGATAGGAAGAATCAGCCCCAGCATTTT. This sequence encodes CATSPGRDDRKNQPQHF. The entire variable domain, with the rest obtained from reference TRBV15 and TRBJ1-5, is as follows: DAMVIQNPRYQVTQFGKPVTLSCSQTLNHNVMYWYQQKSSQAPKLLFHYYDKDFNNEADTPDNFQSRRPNTSFCFLDIRSPGLGDTAMYLCATSPGRDDRKNQPQHFGDGTRLSIL.

The CDR3 bases are TGTGCCAGCAGTTTATCTATGTCGACTAGCGGGAGGTCCTACGAGCAGTACTTC. This gives the protein CASSLSMSTSGRSYEQYF. The V call is TRBV27, the J call TRBJ2-7, with 13 nucleotides matching TRBD2. This CDR3 comprises 18 residues. Germline CDR1 and CDR2: MNHEY and SMNVEV (reference sequence). The junction had 6 bases not matched to a gene; V was cut back by 0 bases and J by 1 base.

This clone was recorded only once. The rearrangement joins TRBV5-1 to TRBJ2-3, with TRBD2 matching over 9 bases. CDR3 length: 16 amino acids. Unmatched junction bases numbered 4, after V lost 0 bases and J lost 2 bases. Germline-derived CDR1 and CDR2 are SGHRS and YFSETQ. CDR3 amino acids: CASSLGASGNTDTQYF. In nucleotides, the CDR3 is TGCGCCAGCAGCTTGGGGGCTAGCGGGAACACAGATACGCAGTATTTT.